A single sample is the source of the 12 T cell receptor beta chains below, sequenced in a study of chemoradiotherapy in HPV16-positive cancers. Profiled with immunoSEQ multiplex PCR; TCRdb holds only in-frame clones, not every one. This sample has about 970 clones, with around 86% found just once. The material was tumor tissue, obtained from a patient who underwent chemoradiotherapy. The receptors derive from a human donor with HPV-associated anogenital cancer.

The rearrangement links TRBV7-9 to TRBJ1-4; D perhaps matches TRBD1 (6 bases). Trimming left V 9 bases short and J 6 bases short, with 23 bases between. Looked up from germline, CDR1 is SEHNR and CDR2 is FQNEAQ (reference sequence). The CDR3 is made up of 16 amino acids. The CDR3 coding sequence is TGTGCCAGTACTACACCCGGGGGGGACAATCATGAAAAACTGTTTTTT. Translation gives CASTTPGGDNHEKLFF.

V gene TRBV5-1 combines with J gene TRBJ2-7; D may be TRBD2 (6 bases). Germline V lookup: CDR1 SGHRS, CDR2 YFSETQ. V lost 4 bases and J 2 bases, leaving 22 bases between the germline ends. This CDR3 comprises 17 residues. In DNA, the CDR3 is TGCGCCAGCAGCGCCGAACCTCTAGCGCCCCTGACCTACGAGCAGTACTTC. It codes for CASSAEPLAPLTYEQYF.

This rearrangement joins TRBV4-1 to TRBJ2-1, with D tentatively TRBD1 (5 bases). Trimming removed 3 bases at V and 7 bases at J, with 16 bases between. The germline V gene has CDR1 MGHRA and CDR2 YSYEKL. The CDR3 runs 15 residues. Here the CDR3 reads CASSHPDTLSNEQFF. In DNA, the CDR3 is TGCGCCAGCAGCCACCCGGACACTTTATCGAATGAGCAGTTCTTC.

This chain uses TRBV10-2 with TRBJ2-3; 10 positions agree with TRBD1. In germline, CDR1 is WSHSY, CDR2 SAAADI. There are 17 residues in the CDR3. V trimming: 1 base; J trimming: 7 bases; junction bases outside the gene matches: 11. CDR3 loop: CASSEFSPRDRGYTQYF. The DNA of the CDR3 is TGCGCCAGCAGTGAGTTCTCCCCCCGGGACAGGGGATATACGCAGTATTTT.

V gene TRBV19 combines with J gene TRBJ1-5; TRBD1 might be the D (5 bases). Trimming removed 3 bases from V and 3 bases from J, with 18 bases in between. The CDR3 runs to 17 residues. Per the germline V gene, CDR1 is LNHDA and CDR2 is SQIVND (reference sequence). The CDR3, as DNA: TGTGCCAGTAGTATGGGCCCCTCCGGGGGGACCAATCAGCCCCAGCATTTT. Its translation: CASSMGPSGGTNQPQHF.

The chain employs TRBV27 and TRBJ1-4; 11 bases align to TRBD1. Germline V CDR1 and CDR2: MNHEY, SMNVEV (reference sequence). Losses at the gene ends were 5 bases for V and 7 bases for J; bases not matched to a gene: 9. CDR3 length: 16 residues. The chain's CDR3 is CASSPLGQGAFEKLFF. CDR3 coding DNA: TGTGCCAGCAGTCCTCTAGGACAGGGGGCGTTTGAAAAACTGTTTTTT.

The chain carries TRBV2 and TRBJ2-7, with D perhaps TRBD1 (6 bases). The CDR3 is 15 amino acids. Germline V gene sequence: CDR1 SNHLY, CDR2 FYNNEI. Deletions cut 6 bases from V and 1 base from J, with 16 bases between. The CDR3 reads CASRDINQGSYEQYF. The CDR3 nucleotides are TGTGCCAGCAGGGACATTAACCAGGGGTCCTACGAGCAGTACTTC.

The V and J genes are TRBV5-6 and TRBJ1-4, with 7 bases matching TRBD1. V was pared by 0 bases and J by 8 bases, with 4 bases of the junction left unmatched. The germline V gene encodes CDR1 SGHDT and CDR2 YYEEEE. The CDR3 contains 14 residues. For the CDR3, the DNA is TGTGCCAGCAGCTTGGGGACAGGATGGGAAAAACTGTTTTTT. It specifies CASSLGTGWEKLFF. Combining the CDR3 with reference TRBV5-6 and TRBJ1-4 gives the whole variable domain DAGVTQSPTHLIKTRGQQVTLRCSPKSGHDTVSWYQQALGQGPQFIFQYYEEEERQRGNFPDRFSGHQFPNYSSELNVNALLLGDSALYLCASSLGTGWEKLFFGSGTQLSVL.

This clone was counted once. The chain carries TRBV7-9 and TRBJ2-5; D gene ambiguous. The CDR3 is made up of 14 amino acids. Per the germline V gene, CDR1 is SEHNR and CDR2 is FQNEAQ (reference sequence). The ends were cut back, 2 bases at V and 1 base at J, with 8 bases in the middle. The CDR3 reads CASSLRTPQETQYF. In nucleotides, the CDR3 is TGTGCCAGCAGCTTACGAACGCCCCAAGAGACCCAGTACTTC. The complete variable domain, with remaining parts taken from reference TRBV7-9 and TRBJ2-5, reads DTGVSQNPRHKITKRGQNVTFRCDPISEHNRLYWYRQTLGQGPEFLTYFQNEAQLEKSRLLSDRFSAERPKGSFSTLEIQRTEQGDSAMYLCASSLRTPQETQYFGPGTRLLVL.

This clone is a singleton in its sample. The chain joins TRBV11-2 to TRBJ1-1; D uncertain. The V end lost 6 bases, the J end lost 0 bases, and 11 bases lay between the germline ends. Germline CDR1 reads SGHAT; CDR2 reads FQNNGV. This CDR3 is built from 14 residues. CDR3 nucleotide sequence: TGTGCCAGCAGGATTGCTACCGTGAACACTGAAGCTTTCTTT. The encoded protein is CASRIATVNTEAFF.

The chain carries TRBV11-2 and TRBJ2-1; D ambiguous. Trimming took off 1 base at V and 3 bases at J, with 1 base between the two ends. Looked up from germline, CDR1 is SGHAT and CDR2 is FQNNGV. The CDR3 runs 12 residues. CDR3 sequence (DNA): TGTGCCAGCAGCTTAGTCTACAATGAGCAGTTCTTC. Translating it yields CASSLVYNEQFF.

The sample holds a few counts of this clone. The CDR3 coding sequence is TGTGCCAGTAGTATTGTCTTCGGGGATAGTGGGTCGCAGTTCTTC. Translation gives CASSIVFGDSGSQFF. J is TRBJ2-1 and V is TRBV19; D may be TRBD2 (5 bases). CDR3 length: 15 amino acids. The germline gives CDR1 LNHDA, CDR2 SQIVND (reference sequence). The germline V and J ends were trimmed by 3 bases and 12 bases, with 21 bases remaining between them.